Listed below are T cell receptor beta chains from one sample, sequenced in a study of blood T cell repertoires in COVID-19. Produced via immunoSEQ multiplex PCR; TCRdb's table is partial and in-frame only. Here the sample spans about 49,000 clones, over 65% being singletons. Sequencing was performed on peripheral blood. Receptors originate from a human donor in a cohort sampled during active COVID-19. The CDR3 runs from the conserved cysteine through the conserved F or W. The D gene is left open where the match is weak. Clone size is given for some rows only: seen once, a few or many times, or a class if the clone is expanded.

j_call: TRBJ1-1; clone_size: few; v_call: TRBV6-6; d_call: NA; cdr3_aa: CASSTTGSPGDAFF; cdr3_nt: TGTGCCAGCAGCACTACGGGGTCTCCCGGGGATGCTTTCTTT
j_call: TRBJ1-2; clone_size: NA; v_call: TRBV9; d_call: NA; cdr3_aa: CASSVGPQVRYGYTF; cdr3_nt: TGTGCCAGCAGCGTAGGACCACAGGTTCGCTATGGCTACACCTTC
j_call: TRBJ2-7; clone_size: NA; v_call: TRBV19; d_call: NA; cdr3_aa: CASNPSWGQYEQYF; cdr3_nt: TGTGCCAGTAACCCCAGTTGGGGGCAATACGAGCAGTACTTC
j_call: TRBJ2-7; clone_size: NA; v_call: TRBV5-5; d_call: TRBD1; cdr3_aa: CASSFHRGISYEQYF; cdr3_nt: TGTGCCAGCAGCTTCCACAGGGGGATCTCCTACGAGCAGTACTTC
j_call: TRBJ1-5; clone_size: NA; v_call: TRBV9; d_call: TRBD1; cdr3_aa: CASSGTGGNQPQHF; cdr3_nt: TGTGCCAGCAGCGGGACAGGTGGCAATCAGCCCCAGCATTTT
j_call: TRBJ2-2; clone_size: NA; v_call: TRBV7-2; d_call: TRBD1; cdr3_aa: CASSLGDSGELFF; cdr3_nt: TGTGCCAGCAGCTTAGGGGACAGCGGGGAGCTGTTTTTT
j_call: TRBJ1-2; clone_size: NA; v_call: TRBV19; d_call: NA; cdr3_aa: CASSMAGEGGYTF; cdr3_nt: TGTGCCAGTAGTATGGCAGGGGAGGGTGGCTACACCTTC
j_call: TRBJ2-7; clone_size: NA; v_call: TRBV19; d_call: NA; cdr3_aa: CASSIGQDYQYEQYF; cdr3_nt: TGTGCCAGTAGTATAGGACAGGATTACCAATACGAGCAGTACTTC
j_call: TRBJ2-1; clone_size: NA; v_call: TRBV4-1; d_call: TRBD1; cdr3_aa: CASSWTGRNEQFF; cdr3_nt: TGCGCCAGCAGTTGGACAGGGCGGAATGAGCAGTTCTTC
j_call: TRBJ2-7; clone_size: once; v_call: TRBV19; d_call: NA; cdr3_aa: CASSISAGFQSSYEQYF; cdr3_nt: TGTGCCAGTAGTATCTCCGCGGGCTTCCAGAGCTCCTACGAGCAGTACTTC
j_call: TRBJ2-3; clone_size: NA; v_call: TRBV25-1; d_call: TRBD2; cdr3_aa: CASSEMASGDRTDTQYF; cdr3_nt: TGTGCCAGCAGTGAAATGGCTAGCGGGGATCGCACAGATACGCAGTATTTT
j_call: TRBJ1-4; clone_size: few; v_call: TRBV19; d_call: NA; cdr3_aa: CASSKLKDRLFF; cdr3_nt: TGTGCCAGTAGTAAACTCAAAGATCGACTGTTTTTT
j_call: TRBJ2-5; clone_size: NA; v_call: TRBV5-8; d_call: NA; cdr3_aa: CASSLDRPIYF; cdr3_nt: TGTGCCAGCAGCTTGGACCGCCCTATTTACTTC
j_call: TRBJ1-4; clone_size: few; v_call: TRBV19; d_call: TRBD1; cdr3_aa: CASSTRTGNEKLFF; cdr3_nt: TGTGCCAGTAGTACCCGGACAGGCAACGAAAAACTGTTTTTT
j_call: TRBJ1-6; clone_size: NA; v_call: TRBV15; d_call: TRBD1; cdr3_aa: CATSKETGGNSPLHF; cdr3_nt: TGTGCCACCAGCAAGGAGACAGGGGGCAATTCACCCCTCCACTTT
j_call: TRBJ1-1; clone_size: once; v_call: TRBV5-6; d_call: TRBD1; cdr3_aa: CASSSRDSYTEAFF; cdr3_nt: TGTGCCAGCAGCTCGAGGGACAGCTACACTGAAGCTTTCTTT
j_call: TRBJ2-3; clone_size: once; v_call: TRBV7-8; d_call: TRBD1; cdr3_aa: CASSSLDTDRGVVDTQYF; cdr3_nt: TGTGCCAGCAGCTCACTAGATACGGACAGGGGAGTAGTAGATACGCAGTATTTT
j_call: TRBJ2-3; clone_size: NA; v_call: TRBV7-9; d_call: NA; cdr3_aa: CASSLAGDGGTQYF; cdr3_nt: TGTGCCAGCAGCTTAGCTGGGGACGGGGGTACGCAGTATTTT
j_call: TRBJ2-3; clone_size: NA; v_call: TRBV5-1; d_call: NA; cdr3_aa: CASSLDSTSTDTQYF; cdr3_nt: TGCGCCAGCAGCTTGGACTCGACTTCTACAGATACGCAGTATTTT
j_call: TRBJ2-7; clone_size: once; v_call: TRBV29-1; d_call: NA; cdr3_aa: CSAVITDRPYEQYF; cdr3_nt: TGCAGCGCCGTGATTACCGACAGGCCTTACGAGCAGTACTTC
j_call: TRBJ2-3; clone_size: NA; v_call: TRBV11-2; d_call: TRBD2; cdr3_aa: CASSTRGAGTDTQYF; cdr3_nt: TGTGCCAGCAGCACGCGGGGGGCCGGCACAGATACGCAGTATTTT
j_call: TRBJ2-6; clone_size: NA; v_call: TRBV12-5; d_call: TRBD1; cdr3_aa: CASGPGQEASVLTF; cdr3_nt: TGTGCTAGTGGCCCGGGACAGGAAGCCTCTGTTTTGACTTTC
j_call: TRBJ1-1; clone_size: NA; v_call: TRBV5-4; d_call: NA; cdr3_aa: CASSLVRENTEAFF; cdr3_nt: TGTGCCAGCAGCTTGGTTCGGGAGAACACTGAAGCTTTCTTT
j_call: TRBJ2-5; clone_size: NA; v_call: TRBV18; d_call: TRBD2; cdr3_aa: CASSPSITRGGSETQYF; cdr3_nt: TGTGCCAGCTCACCGTCAATCACGCGGGGGGGCAGTGAGACCCAGTACTTC
j_call: TRBJ2-1; clone_size: NA; v_call: TRBV7-2; d_call: TRBD1; cdr3_aa: CASSLLERGRGNEQFF; cdr3_nt: TGTGCCAGCAGCTTACTTGAACGGGGCAGGGGGAATGAGCAGTTCTTC
j_call: TRBJ2-6; clone_size: NA; v_call: TRBV15; d_call: NA; cdr3_aa: CATQQDSGANVLTF; cdr3_nt: TGTGCCACCCAACAGGACTCTGGGGCCAACGTCCTGACTTTC
j_call: TRBJ2-7; clone_size: NA; v_call: TRBV27; d_call: TRBD1; cdr3_aa: CASSLMGQGAREQYF; cdr3_nt: TGTGCCAGCAGTTTAATGGGACAGGGGGCAAGGGAGCAGTACTTC
j_call: TRBJ1-1; clone_size: NA; v_call: TRBV7-9; d_call: NA; cdr3_aa: CASSLNSMNTEAFF; cdr3_nt: TGTGCCAGCAGCTTGAACAGCATGAACACTGAAGCTTTCTTT
j_call: TRBJ1-1; clone_size: NA; v_call: TRBV29-1; d_call: NA; cdr3_aa: CSVVRGANTEAFF; cdr3_nt: TGCAGCGTTGTTCGGGGTGCTAACACTGAAGCTTTCTTT
j_call: TRBJ2-3; clone_size: once; v_call: TRBV14; d_call: TRBD2; cdr3_aa: CASSHLLAGITDTQYF; cdr3_nt: TGTGCCAGCAGCCATCTACTAGCGGGGATCACAGATACGCAGTATTTT
j_call: TRBJ1-1; clone_size: NA; v_call: TRBV9; d_call: TRBD1; cdr3_aa: CASSASDRVGAFF; cdr3_nt: TGTGCCAGCAGCGCGTCTGACAGGGTAGGCGCTTTCTTT
j_call: TRBJ2-2; clone_size: once; v_call: TRBV5-6; d_call: TRBD1; cdr3_aa: CASSFRTGLTGELFF; cdr3_nt: TGTGCCAGCAGCTTTCGGACAGGCCTAACCGGGGAGCTGTTTTTT
j_call: TRBJ2-7; clone_size: NA; v_call: TRBV6-1; d_call: NA; cdr3_aa: CASSEVISSSYEQYF; cdr3_nt: TGTGCCAGCAGTGAAGTAATAAGTAGCTCCTACGAGCAGTACTTC
j_call: TRBJ2-4; clone_size: NA; v_call: TRBV25-1; d_call: NA; cdr3_aa: CASSEYLGGQAKNIQYF; cdr3_nt: TGTGCCAGCAGTGAATATTTGGGAGGCCAAGCCAAAAACATTCAGTACTTC
j_call: TRBJ2-7; clone_size: NA; v_call: TRBV7-8; d_call: NA; cdr3_aa: CASSFNPLGSSYEQYF; cdr3_nt: TGTGCCAGCAGCTTCAACCCACTGGGCAGCTCCTACGAGCAGTACTTC
j_call: TRBJ2-7; clone_size: few; v_call: TRBV9; d_call: NA; cdr3_aa: CASSPLIVRLPRYEQYF; cdr3_nt: TGTGCCAGCAGCCCATTGATCGTCCGGTTACCCCGCTACGAGCAGTACTTC
j_call: TRBJ1-2; clone_size: NA; v_call: TRBV9; d_call: NA; cdr3_aa: CASSASTGSFGYTF; cdr3_nt: TGTGCCAGCAGCGCCTCTACAGGGTCCTTTGGCTACACCTTC